This paragraph covers one T cell receptor (beta chain) sequence. This clonotype was detected a few times. Its recognized antigen is unknown. No quality values exist for individual bases; no much larger clone is one base distant. CDR1 and CDR2 are drawn from the germline V gene: MNHNS, SASEGT. Between the V and J ends, shortened by 6 bases and 2 bases respectively, the junction contains 8 bases. Counted from cysteine to phenylalanine, this CDR3 has 12 amino acids. Of all the DNA, just the CDR3 is kept, 36 bases in frame from base 1. This entry is derived from a study of T cells in Graves' hyperthyroidism and ophthalmopathy (dated by TCRdb to about 2019). For the study in its entirety: Peripheral blood was collected at initial diagnosis, before any treatment. Following sampling, methimazole starting at 30 mg daily was given to hyperthyroidism patients, and high-dose intravenous methylprednisolone was given to ophthalmopathy patients. The 95 to 100 discovery patients were randomly divided into training and test sets at a 7:3 ratio. To identify TCR V-J signatures that set the groups apart, the researchers used a discovery cohort of about a hundred patients, made up of around 42 with Graves' ophthalmopathy and approximately 57 with stable Graves' hyperthyroidism. In several Graves' hyperthyroidism patients, the study also compared T-cell repertoires from thyroid tissue with T-cell repertoires from blood. Whether ophthalmopathy could be predicted prospectively was tested in an independent validation cohort made up of approximately 19 hyperthyroidism patients plus 17 patients who later progressed to ophthalmopathy. According to the paper, TCR Vbeta CDR3 sequencing was carried out on 135 peripheral blood samples, which came from 40 to 45 ophthalmopathy, around 75 hyperthyroidism and roughly 17 progressor patients.

TCR beta CDR3 regions were amplified from RNA transcripts. A first-round RT-PCR of the TCR CDR3 used the HTBI primer set with the Qiagen OneStep RT-PCR kit. A second multiplex PCR round built the libraries, followed by size selection and purification. The libraries were sequenced on an Illumina HiSeq2000 using paired-end 100 bp reads. The published analysis was carried out like this. Raw data were processed with SOAPnuke, discarding reads with adapters, uncalled bases, mean Phred below 15, or no exact constant-primer or identifier match. COPE v1.2.5 was used to merge the high-quality paired reads, and each unique nucleotide sequence was defined as a clonotype. MiTCR v1.1 was used to align the clonotypes against IMGT TRBV, TRBD and TRBJ reference segments. Analysis was restricted to V-J combinations with a frequency above 0.0001, which covered roughly 99% of repertoires. The TCS score was defined as F50 (clonal expansion) divided by E x V (chaos), with BLOSUM62-based TCRdist calculated between CDR3 peptides within each V-J. Welch's t-statistics and random forest reduced 450 to 600 V-J features to 10 to 15, which were used in a naive Bayes classifier (R e1071). TCRdb applied fastp at Q25 and MiXCR to the public reads, then kept only in-frame beta chains. One record per CDR3 amino acid sequence lists the most common genes and DNA. The V and J calls were determined by TCRdb, not by the authors. The sample table lists approximately 690,000 distinct CDR3 sequences, around 13% of them with a count of one. The top ten constitute 9.5% to 15% of the sample.

In the ophthalmopathy patients, disease was moderately to severely active, with a Clinical Activity Score of 3 or more, a NOSPECS grade of 4 or more, and a duration of less than 3 months. Any patient with an uncontrolled infection, another autoimmune disease, pregnancy or lactation was excluded. Diagnoses were based on clinical symptoms, serum thyroxine and TRAb, thyroid ultrasound and orbital computed tomography. Ficoll-Paque density gradient centrifugation was used to isolate PBMCs from approximately 11 ml of fresh peripheral blood. Total RNA was extracted with Trizol reagent, and quality was checked on an Agilent 2100 Bioanalyzer. Here is what the overall study found, with its caveats: In validation, the model predicted progression to ophthalmopathy a median of 6.5 months before onset, with approximately 71% sensitivity and 72.22% specificity. Blood samples also contained most of the expanded thyroid clonotypes (frequency above 0.001), which suggests that blood repertoires may reflect thyroid immune responses. Sample size was not statistically predetermined, and blinding of investigators to group allocation was not performed. In cross-validation, a model built on a 13 V-J signature told ophthalmopathy apart from stable hyperthyroidism with roughly 87% sensitivity and roughly 82% specificity, and in testing the same model reached 80%/75%.

Sequenced material: blood. This chain is built from TRBV6-1 and TRBJ2-7; TRBD2 is a possible D gene, resting on 5 matching bases. The TCR comes from a woman aged 50 to 60 with Graves' ophthalmopathy. The CDR3 corresponds to CASRDCTYEQYF. The DNA reads TGTGCCAGCAGGGACTGCACCTACGAGCAGTACTTC.